This T cell receptor beta chain was documented in a study of blood T cell repertoires in COVID-19. The overall study: Both acute and convalescent COVID-19 samples were obtained from the United States, Italy and Spain. T cells, B-cell-depleted T cells, or PBMCs provided the cDNA or gDNA that served as material.

Profiling relied on immunoSEQ multiplex PCR, and the TCRdb table lists in-frame clones only, not all of them. The sample has about 26,000 clones, 85% to 95% seen once. What was sequenced was peripheral blood. The sequence was obtained from a human donor with active COVID-19. The donor label of this sample is uncertain.

CDR3 nucleotide sequence: TGTGCCAGCAGCCAAGTCTCAGGGCGAGGCTACACCTTC. This translates into CASSQVSGRGYTF. This sequence joins TRBV3-1 (or the pseudogene TRBV3-2) and TRBJ1-2; tentative D call: TRBD1 (5 bases). V shed 1 base and J shed 8 bases, with 11 bases lying between them. This CDR3 spans 13 amino acids. Per the germline V gene, CDR1 is LGHDT and CDR2 is YNNKEL (reference sequence).